One T cell receptor (beta chain) is described in this entry. Methods used by the authors: Researchers report that nucleated cell counts were estimated from reference gene primer amplification. TCRdb keeps only in-frame clones here, not all; method: immunoSEQ multiplex PCR. D and trimming come from the DNA, and the V and J calls and clone size come from that table. The sample carries roughly 200,000 clones, around nine tenths recorded once. Germline V gives CDR1 MNHEY, CDR2 SMNVEV (reference sequence). V lost 2 bases and J lost 7; bases outside the gene matches: 7. The CDR3 length is 15 residues. This sample is part of a study of blood T cell repertoires in COVID-19. Study information: COVID-19 samples from acute and convalescent phases originated in the United States, Italy and Spain. The cDNA or gDNA used as material had been derived from T cells, B-cell-depleted T cells, or PBMCs.

The sequencing input was peripheral blood. The J gene is TRBJ1-4, the V gene TRBV27, with 7 positions matching TRBD1. The sequence was collected from a man in his 60s with active or convalescent COVID-19. The CDR3 nucleotides read TGTGCCAGCAGTTTAGGAAACCACAGGGGTGAAAAACTGTTTTTT. This codes for CASSLGNHRGEKLFF.